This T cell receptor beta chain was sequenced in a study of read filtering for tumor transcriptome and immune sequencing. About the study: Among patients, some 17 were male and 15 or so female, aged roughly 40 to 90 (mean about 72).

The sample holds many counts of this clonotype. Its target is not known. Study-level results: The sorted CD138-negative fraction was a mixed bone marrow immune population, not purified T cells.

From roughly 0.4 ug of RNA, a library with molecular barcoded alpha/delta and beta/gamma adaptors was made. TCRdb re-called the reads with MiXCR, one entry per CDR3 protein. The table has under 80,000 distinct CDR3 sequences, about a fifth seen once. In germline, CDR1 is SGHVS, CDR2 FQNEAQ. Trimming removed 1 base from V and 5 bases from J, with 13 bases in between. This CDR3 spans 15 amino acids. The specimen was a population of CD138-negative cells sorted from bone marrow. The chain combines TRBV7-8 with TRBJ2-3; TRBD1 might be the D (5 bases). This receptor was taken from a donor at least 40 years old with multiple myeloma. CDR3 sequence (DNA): TGTGCCAGCAGCTTAGAACTGGGGCTAATAGATACGCAGTATTTT. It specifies CASSLELGLIDTQYF.